The clone carrying this T cell receptor beta chain was found many times. Its antigen is unidentified. The source of the sample is a study of T-cell memory formation after mild COVID-19. General study results and limits: CD4+ contracting clones were found mainly in CM and EM, and CD8+ ones in EMRA. Clones that got smaller from day 15 to 85 had even CD4/CD8, while clones growing later tipped toward CD4+.

Per the germline V gene, CDR1 is DFQATT and CDR2 is SNEGSKA (reference sequence). V was shortened by 3 bases and J by 4 bases, with 8 bases between the two germline ends. CDR3 length: 12 residues. TCRdb called the 5' RACE reads again in MiXCR, with one record for every CDR3 protein. This sample has about 190,000 distinct CDR3 sequences, with 15% to 20% found just once. Material: PBMCs or a T cell subset sorted from them (not recorded which). This clonotype was sampled from an adult woman who had mild COVID-19 (a few samples of this study predate the infection). Cell type and time point are not known. The chain links TRBV20-1 to TRBJ2-3; D gene uncertain. The CDR3 DNA is TGCAGTGCTAGCTCCGCCGCAGATACGCAGTATTTT. Translating it yields CSASSAADTQYF.